This TCR beta chain was captured by sequencing in a study of control samples from healthy donors and cancer patients (dated by TCRdb to the early 2020s). Remarks on this clone: Its antigen target is currently unknown. No per-base quality is available; no much larger clone lies one base away.

The library was prepared using the immunoSEQ multiplex PCR assay. The source is immuneACCESS, and TCRdb retained only in-frame sequences with V and J called. Part of the clones is not carried over; for the studies checked, unresolved V genes explain less than half of this, and the remainder is unexplained. In all, the sample holds approximately 100,000 clones, and about 81% of those were seen once. About 36% of the sample is held by the ten biggest clonotypes. The TCR was taken from a man between 65 and 85 years old with lung cancer. The source material was PBMCs.

The CDR3 protein sequence reads: CASTEGLVGETQYF. The base sequence is TGTGCCAGCACCGAGGGACTAGTGGGAGAGACCCAGTACTTC. The sequence links TRBV6-5 to TRBJ2-5, and 8 junctional nucleotides match TRBD2. From a lookup of the germline V gene, CDR1 and CDR2 are MNHEY and SVGAGI. Including cysteine and phenylalanine, the CDR3 has 14 amino acids. Only the CDR3 DNA stays, 42 bases, in frame from base 1. Compared with germline, V lacks 7 bases and J lacks 4 bases; bases without a gene match: 8.